These T cell receptor beta chains were read from a single sample in a study of T cells after somatic rescue of genetic block. Profiling relied on immunoSEQ multiplex PCR, and the TCRdb table lists in-frame clones only, not all of them. The profile shows under 150,000 clones, about 93% of them singletons. The sequenced material came from peripheral blood mononuclear cells (PBMCs). These TCRs come from a woman between 18 and 30 years old. CDR3s include the opening cysteine and the closing phenylalanine or tryptophan. Each record gives: V gene, CDR3 protein.

TRBV10-3	CAISRYALGPDTGELFF
TRBV5-5	CASTSGTIYNEQFF
TRBV5-1	CASIYRGSALHF
TRBV9	CASSTVTDTQYF
TRBV13	CASSLDGTEQETQYF
TRBV9	CASSVGTGNHSPLHF
TRBV4-2	CASSQDLDQPQHF
TRBV28	CASSLGSANIQYF
TRBV7-9	CASSHRAAMYYGYTF
TRBV6-5	CASSYSRTLNTEAFF
TRBV29-1	CSVGSGRQNTEAFF
TRBV6-4	CASSRTGDQPQHF
TRBV27	CASSDRGYNSPLHF
TRBV10-3	CAISEFPNRYGYTF
TRBV5-1	CASSPRFQETQYF
TRBV7-8	CASKSLRGGTGELFF
TRBV10-3	CAINTGSSGNTIYF
TRBV30	CAWSVLGGYGYTF
TRBV6-5	CASSYLGQGAGELFF
TRBV27	CASSSPGLPSGANVLTF
TRBV6-6	CASRPGGFNSPLHF
TRBV6-6	CASSSPGVDEQFF
TRBV7-2	CASSSIGNRGEGELFF
TRBV4-1	CASSHRRLDLNTGELFF
TRBV4-3	CASSQDLGGSYNSPLHF
TRBV21-1	CASSPRPRRTHTNEQFF
TRBV7-3	CASSTNRGDTGELFF
TRBV6-4	CASAGGPQETQYF
TRBV9	CASSVDQRSEQYF
TRBV30	CAWGAGAFF
TRBV7-6	CASSLVPTTSTDTQYF
TRBV19	CASSMVWGHAGELFF
TRBV5-1	CASSLGNYGYTF
TRBV4-2	CASSQNLEPQHF
TRBV2	CASSDSSGGRLPYEQYF
TRBV7-2	CASSQAPYNEQFF
TRBV18	CASSQRQIQNYGYTF
TRBV7-2	CASSFRGLGSPLHF
TRBV11-2	CASSLPSYEQYF
TRBV6-5	CASRTEVSTDTQYF
TRBV30	CAWSSTGYEQYF
TRBV5-4	CASSLEGVRGYEQYF
TRBV19	CASSMLTGAASYEQYF
TRBV5-5	CASSFGDRANYGYTF
TRBV11-2	CASSLAGQGARGYGYTF
TRBV28	CAHGAISTDTQYF
TRBV4-2	CASMQGSDSPLHF
TRBV21-1	CACPEEGWETQYF
TRBV2	CASSGTSGGPSTDTQYF
TRBV19	CASSIGGGQDTQYF
TRBV7-2	CASSLPRGGRNEQFF
TRBV14	CASSATGSRMNTEAFF